The 19 T cell receptor beta chains listed next were all sequenced from one sample in a study of T-cell memory formation after mild COVID-19. TCRdb reanalysed the 5' RACE reads using MiXCR and keeps one entry per CDR3 protein. The sample lists around 300,000 distinct CDR3 sequences; approximately 8% were seen once. Sequencing used PBMCs or a T cell subset sorted from them (not recorded which). Receptors originate from a man aged 18 to 35 who had mild COVID-19 (a few samples of this study predate the infection). Cell type and time point are not known.

The genes are TRBV4-2 and TRBJ2-7, with unresolved D. This CDR3 is 13 amino acids long. Per the germline V gene, CDR1 is LGHNA and CDR2 is YNFKEQ. V lost 2 bases to trimming and J lost 6 bases, with 11 bases between them. CDR3 sequence (DNA): TGTGCCAGCAGCCAACTGGCCAGTAGCGAGCAGTACTTC. It specifies CASSQLASSEQYF.

The chain has TRBV14 and TRBJ1-2; no clear D gene. CDR1 is SGHDN and CDR2 is FVKESK in the germline V gene. V lost 5 bases to trimming and J lost 8 bases, with 12 bases between them. This CDR3 has 12 residues. CDR3 DNA: TGTGCCAGCAGCTCCCGACGAGGGGGCTACACCTTC. Translation gives CASSSRRGGYTF. Drawing the rest from reference TRBV14 and TRBJ1-2, the complete variable domain is EAGVTQFPSHSVIEKGQTVTLRCDPISGHDNLYWYRRVMGKEIKFLLHFVKESKQDESGMPNNRFLAERTGGTYSTLKVQPAELEDSGVYFCASSSRRGGYTFGSGTRLTVV.

A note on this clonotype: One junction end disagrees with the germline gene, perhaps due to a read error. The chain couples TRBV6-4 to TRBJ2-2; D perhaps matches TRBD2 (6 bases). The CDR3 runs 15 residues. Germline-derived CDR1 and CDR2 are MRHNA and SNTAGT. CDR3 in amino acids: CASSDSAGNTRELFF. DNA of the CDR3: TGTGCCAGCAGTGACTCGGCGGGGAACACCAGGGAGCTGTTTTTT.

The table lists this clonotype with many counts. The chain couples TRBV5-1 to TRBJ2-3, with D unresolved. Trimming shortened V by 3 bases and J by 2 bases, and 7 bases separated the two germline ends. Germline V gene data show CDR1 as SGHRS and CDR2 as YFSETQ. The CDR3 is 13 amino acids. The CDR3 DNA is TGCGCCAGCAGCTCCCCTACCACAGATACGCAGTATTTT. Translating it yields CASSSPTTDTQYF.

This sequence joins TRBV6-5 and TRBJ2-1, with D unclear. V lost 4 bases and J lost 7, with 11 bases in between. The CDR3 length is 13 residues. Germline CDR1 reads MNHEY; CDR2 reads SVGAGI. CDR3 loop: CASSSPLWNEQFF. The CDR3 DNA reads TGTGCCAGCAGTTCTCCTCTTTGGAATGAGCAGTTCTTC.

V usage is TRBV7-6 and J usage is TRBJ1-2; tentative D call: TRBD1 (5 bases). With 8 bases removed from V and 5 bases from J, the gap between germline ends came to 21 bases. Germline V CDR1 and CDR2: SGHVS, FNYEAQ. CDR3 length: 15 amino acids. CDR3 DNA sequence: TGTGCCAGCGGAGGACACCGGGGAGGACTTTATGGCTACACCTTC. Encoded protein: CASGGHRGGLYGYTF.

This clonotype was recorded a few times. V usage is TRBV12-3 or TRBV12-4 and J usage is TRBJ2-7; TRBD2 is a possible D gene (6 bases). V was cut by 5 bases and J by 6 bases, with 17 bases left in between. The CDR3 runs 14 residues. The CDR3 loop is CASSATTDGGEQYF. DNA for the CDR3: TGTGCCAGCAGTGCGACTACGGACGGGGGCGAGCAGTACTTC.

Regarding this clonotype: This could be a read error, since a much larger clone is one nucleotide away. The chain uses TRBV29-1 and TRBJ1-1; tentative D call: TRBD1 (5 bases). Trimming cost V 8 bases and J 6 bases, with 13 bases left between them. There are 11 residues in the CDR3. Looked up from germline, CDR1 is SQVTM and CDR2 is ANQGSEA. This CDR3 is CSMGRAAEAFF. The CDR3 region has the DNA TGCAGCATGGGCAGGGCCGCTGAAGCTTTCTTT.

This clonotype was seen a handful of times. The J gene is TRBJ2-3, the V gene TRBV24-1, with a weak D call TRBD2 (5 bases). Trimming shortened V by 4 bases and J by 2 bases, and 15 bases separated the two germline ends. The germline CDR1 and CDR2 sequences are KGHDR and SFDVKD. This CDR3 is 16 amino acids long. CDR3 bases: TGTGCCACCAGTGAAGGGAGCTACCCCTCCACAGATACGCAGTATTTT. It is translated as CATSEGSYPSTDTQYF.

At least ten counts were recorded for this clonotype. The chain carries TRBV6-5 and TRBJ2-7, with 10 bases matching TRBD1. Germline CDR1 MNHEY, CDR2 SVGAGI. The CDR3 is 15 amino acids. V lost 2 bases, J lost 6 bases, and 7 bases stayed unmatched. The CDR3 DNA sequence: TGTGCCAGCAGTTACCGGGACAGGGGAGGAAGCGAGCAGTACTTC. Its protein is CASSYRDRGGSEQYF.

This rearrangement joins TRBV7-9 to TRBJ2-4; 7 bases match TRBD1. CDR3 size: 15 residues. Trimming at V came to 5 bases and at J to 3 bases, leaving 7 bases not matched to a gene. The germline V gene has CDR1 SEHNR and CDR2 FQNEAQ (reference sequence). The CDR3 DNA sequence: TGTGCCAGCAGCCCGAGGGGGCAGGGCAAAAACATTCAGTACTTC. Protein product: CASSPRGQGKNIQYF.

This clonotype has a handful of counts. The chain links TRBV4-1 to TRBJ2-7; 11 nucleotides agree with TRBD2. V dropped 1 base and J dropped 2; count of bases not matched to a gene: 10. The CDR3 is 18 residues long. Germline V gene sequence: CDR1 MGHRA, CDR2 YSYEKL. The chain's CDR3 is CASSQASSGGTLTYEQYF. The DNA for the CDR3 is TGCGCCAGCAGCCAAGCCTCTAGCGGGGGGACTCTCACCTACGAGCAGTACTTC.

J is TRBJ2-1 and V is TRBV5-1; 11 nucleotides align to TRBD2. With V trimmed by 4 bases and J by 6 bases, 3 bases remained unmatched. The germline V gene has CDR1 SGHRS and CDR2 YFSETQ. There are 14 residues in the CDR3. The CDR3, as DNA: TGCGCCAGCAGCGCGGGACTAGCGGCCAATGAGCAGTTCTTC. It yields the protein CASSAGLAANEQFF.

This clonotype occurred a few times. The V call is TRBV7-3, the J call TRBJ2-2; no firm D call. Trimming took 5 bases from V and 4 from J, leaving 11 bases between them. The CDR3 runs to 14 residues. Germline lookup yields CDR1 SGHTA and CDR2 FQGTGA. The CDR3 DNA follows: TGTGCCAGCAGCCTAGAGGCTCTCACCGGGGAGCTGTTTTTT. Translating it yields CASSLEALTGELFF.

This clonotype was seen a handful of times. The rearrangement joins TRBV20-1 to TRBJ2-5; maybe TRBD2 (5 bases). Per the germline V gene, CDR1 is DFQATT and CDR2 is SNEGSKA (reference sequence). The CDR3 sequence is 15 residues long. The V and J ends lost 2 bases and 2 bases respectively, with 15 bases between them. CDR3 DNA: TGCAGTGCTAGATTAGGAGGTCATACTCAAGAGACCCAGTACTTC. This gives the protein CSARLGGHTQETQYF.

This clonotype was seen only a few times. At one boundary the junction diverges from the germline segment, which might be a read error. The V gene is TRBV4-2, the J gene TRBJ2-7; D is uncertain. This CDR3 comprises 13 residues. Per germline, CDR1 LGHNA and CDR2 YNFKEQ. The CDR3, as DNA: TGTGCCAGCAGCCAAGATATTGTGGGTCCGGCTGGCTTC. Protein sequence: CASSQDIVGPAGF.

The chain uses TRBV5-1 and TRBJ2-3; 15 nucleotides agree with TRBD2. This CDR3 has 16 amino acids. With 4 bases clipped from V and 5 bases from J, the junction kept 5 bases outside the gene matches. The V gene's germline CDR1 is SGHRS and CDR2 YFSETQ. The CDR3 sequence: CASSRWTSGGGDTQYF. The CDR3 DNA sequence: TGCGCCAGCAGCAGGTGGACTAGCGGGGGGGGAGATACGCAGTATTTT.

This clonotype was seen only a few times. The chain recombines TRBV29-1 with TRBJ2-7; TRBD2 might be the D (6 bases). The CDR3 has 15 residues. The germline gives CDR1 SQVTM, CDR2 ANQGSEA. V lost 7 bases and J 2 bases, leaving 21 bases between the germline ends. CDR3 nucleotide sequence: TGCAGCGCCCCTGGAGGGCCCAAAATCACCTACGAGCAGTACGTC. It specifies CSAPGGPKITYEQYV.

This chain uses TRBV28 with TRBJ2-2, with 8 positions matching TRBD1. The CDR3 extends over 15 amino acids. Germline V gene lookup returns CDR1 MDHEN and CDR2 SYDVKM. V lost 3 bases, J lost 6 bases, and 6 bases stayed unmatched. The CDR3, as DNA: TGTGCCAGCAGTTTTCTCAGGGGGCCGGCCGGGGAGCTGTTTTTT. Its translation: CASSFLRGPAGELFF. The full variable domain, rest sourced from reference TRBV28 and TRBJ2-2, is DVKVTQSSRYLVKRTGEKVFLECVQDMDHENMFWYRQDPGLGLRLIYFSYDVKMKEKGDIPEGYSVSREKKERFSLILESASTNQTSMYLCASSFLRGPAGELFFGEGSRLTVL.